These 9 T cell receptor beta chains came from one sample sequenced in a study of CDR3 diversity in severe acne. TCRdb re-derived calls from the PCR reads in MiXCR, one entry per CDR3 protein. The data contain approximately 97,000 distinct CDR3 sequences, roughly half of them singletons. Sequences were obtained from blood. These receptor sequences come from a male donor with acne.

The sample holds many counts of this clonotype. V is TRBV4-3 and J is TRBJ2-1; D is unclear. CDR3 size: 17 residues. CDR1 LGHNA and CDR2 YSLEER come from the germline V gene. V was trimmed by 4 bases and J by 4 bases, leaving 20 bases between them. CDR3: CASSPTYGPAFYNEQFF. CDR3 nucleotides: TGCGCCAGCAGCCCAACTTACGGGCCAGCTTTTTACAATGAGCAGTTCTTC.

Concerning this clonotype: A much larger clonotype is one base distant, so this may be a read error. V usage is TRBV6-1 and J usage is TRBJ2-7; 8 nucleotides align to TRBD2. Germline loops: CDR1 MNHNS, CDR2 SASEGT. V was pared by 5 bases and J by 0 bases, with 6 bases of the junction left unmatched. This CDR3 is built from 15 residues. The CDR3 DNA sequence: TGTGCCAGCAGTCAGCTTAGCGGGGCCTCCTACGAGCAGTACGTC. Translating it yields CASSQLSGASYEQYV.

This clonotype was observed once. The chain has TRBV20-1 and TRBJ1-1; no firm D call. The germline V and J ends were trimmed by 6 bases and 3 bases, with 14 bases remaining between them. The V gene's germline CDR1 is DFQATT and CDR2 SNEGSKA (reference sequence). This CDR3 contains 13 residues. CDR3 amino acids: CSARPPRDTEAFF. DNA for the CDR3: TGCAGTGCCAGGCCACCGAGGGACACTGAAGCTTTCTTT.

This chain uses TRBV2 with TRBJ1-4, with a tentative D call TRBD1 (6 bases). The germline CDR1 and CDR2 sequences are SNHLY and FYNNEI. The CDR3 covers 14 residues. The ends were cut back, 7 bases at V and 4 bases at J, with 13 bases in the middle. This chain's CDR3 is CASTRDIFNEKLFF. In nucleotides, the CDR3 is TGTGCCAGCACTAGGGACATTTTTAATGAAAAACTGTTTTTT.

V usage is TRBV27 and J usage is TRBJ1-2; D uncertain. Germline assignment: CDR1 MNHEY and CDR2 SMNVEV (reference sequence). The CDR3 is 12 amino acids. V was trimmed by 6 bases and J by 2 bases, leaving 7 bases between them. The DNA for the CDR3 is TGTGCCAGCAGGGAAGGGAACTATGGCTACACCTTC. This sequence encodes CASREGNYGYTF.

In this sample, this clonotype turned up many times. The chain carries TRBV20-1 and TRBJ2-1; TRBD2 agrees at 8 bases. Trimming cost V 5 bases and J 1 base; bases outside gene matches: 7. Per the germline V gene, CDR1 is DFQATT and CDR2 is SNEGSKA (reference sequence). The CDR3 consists of 15 residues. Here the CDR3 reads CSARLSGRSYNEQFF. The CDR3, as DNA: TGCAGTGCTCGACTAAGCGGGAGATCCTACAATGAGCAGTTCTTC.

This clonotype was seen a handful of times. The chain combines TRBV10-2 with TRBJ2-7; D gene uncertain. Trimming left V 8 bases short and J 7 bases short, with 9 bases between. Per germline, CDR1 WSHSY and CDR2 SAAADI. CDR3 length: 10 amino acids. The CDR3 DNA reads as TGCGCCAGCGGCGGCTTGGAGCAGTACTTC. This codes for CASGGLEQYF.

At least ten counts were recorded for this clonotype. The chain has TRBV20-1 and TRBJ1-4; TRBD1 agrees at 8 bases. CDR3 length: 19 amino acids. CDR1 and CDR2 (germline): DFQATT, SNEGSKA (reference sequence). The V and J ends lost 0 bases and 0 bases, in that order; junction bases with no gene match: 12. CDR3 amino acids: CSARDRGQGPVATNEKLFF. In DNA, the CDR3 is TGCAGTGCTAGAGATAGAGGACAGGGCCCAGTGGCAACTAATGAAAAACTGTTTTTT.

This clonotype was counted at least ten times. This sequence joins TRBV2 and TRBJ2-2; D not certain. This CDR3 has 14 amino acids. Trimming removed 5 bases from V and 4 bases from J, with 11 bases in between. Germline V gene sequence: CDR1 SNHLY, CDR2 FYNNEI. For the CDR3, the DNA is TGTGCCAGCAGTCCCGCCAGGCTCACCGGGGAGCTGTTTTTT. Residues: CASSPARLTGELFF.